Below, one T cell receptor beta chain is given with its context. The data were produced by immunoSEQ multiplex PCR, yet TCRdb's version contains in-frame clones alone and is incomplete. The profile shows about 380,000 clones, 85% of them singletons. This sample was taken from a study of blood T cell repertoires in COVID-19. Germline V gene sequence: CDR1 SGDLS, CDR2 YYNGEE. The V and J ends lost 4 bases and 0 bases respectively, with 17 bases between them. The CDR3 runs to 16 residues. The source is a woman under 30 with acute or convalescent COVID-19. The rearrangement joins TRBV9 to TRBJ2-7; D may be TRBD1 (6 bases). Sample: peripheral blood. The CDR3 loop reads CASSPSLTGYSYEQYF. CDR3 in DNA: TGTGCCAGCAGCCCAAGCCTGACAGGATACTCCTACGAGCAGTACTTC. The full variable domain, in which reference TRBV9 and TRBJ2-7 provide the parts outside the CDR3, is DSGVTQTPKHLITATGQRVTLRCSPRSGDLSVYWYQQSLDQGLQFLIQYYNGEERAKGNILERFSAQQFPDLHSELNLSSLELGDSALYFCASSPSLTGYSYEQYFGPGTRLTVT.